The rows below give T cell receptor beta chains drawn from one sample of a study of shared clonotypes between healthy human individuals. Profiled with immunoSEQ multiplex PCR; TCRdb holds only in-frame clones, not every one. The sample has 2,100,000 or so clones, nearly 97% seen once; the top ten hold around 0.13%. The sample taken for sequencing was naive CD4+ T cells sorted from blood. The source is a young man in good health. The CDR3 runs from the conserved cysteine through the conserved F or W. Each record gives: V gene, D gene, clone size, J gene, CDR3 protein, CDR3 DNA. D genes are given only for firm matches. Some rows mark clone size as missing; the rest say once, few, many or name a class of expanded clone.

V: TRBV19; D: .; size: .; J: TRBJ2-1; CDR3: CASSGFGGEQFF; DNA: TGTGCCAGTTCGGGTTTCGGCGGTGAGCAGTTCTTC
V: TRBV2; D: TRBD1; size: .; J: TRBJ1-5; CDR3: CASSDRGINQPQHF; DNA: TGTGCCAGCAGTGACAGGGGGATTAATCAGCCCCAGCATTTT
V: TRBV10-2; D: .; size: .; J: TRBJ2-7; CDR3: CASRDSGVYEQYF; DNA: TGCGCCAGCAGGGATTCGGGGGTCTACGAGCAGTACTTC
V: TRBV2; D: .; size: .; J: TRBJ2-7; CDR3: CASSEEGVHEQYF; DNA: TGTGCCAGCAGTGAAGAGGGGGTACACGAGCAGTACTTC
V: TRBV19; D: .; size: .; J: TRBJ1-2; CDR3: CASSIDTGGLYGYTF; DNA: TGTGCCAGTAGTATAGATACAGGCGGGCTATATGGCTACACCTTC
V: TRBV10-3; D: TRBD1; size: once; J: TRBJ1-1; CDR3: CAISVDRGNTEAFF; DNA: TGTGCCATCAGTGTGGACAGGGGAAACACTGAAGCTTTCTTT
V: TRBV30; D: TRBD1; size: .; J: TRBJ1-2; CDR3: CAWADRGPGYTF; DNA: TGTGCCTGGGCTGACAGGGGGCCTGGCTACACCTTC
V: TRBV10-2; D: .; size: .; J: TRBJ1-3; CDR3: CASSERFSGNTIYF; DNA: TGCGCCAGCAGTGAAAGGTTCTCTGGAAACACCATATATTTT
V: TRBV5-1; D: TRBD1; size: .; J: TRBJ1-2; CDR3: CASSFDREGDGYTF; DNA: TGCGCCAGCAGCTTTGACAGGGAGGGCGATGGCTACACCTTC
V: TRBV9; D: TRBD2; size: .; J: TRBJ2-3; CDR3: CASSPLTSGSADTQYF; DNA: TGTGCCAGCAGCCCCCTGACTAGCGGGAGTGCAGATACGCAGTATTTT
V: TRBV18; D: .; size: .; J: TRBJ1-2; CDR3: CASSPIGDYGYTF; DNA: TGTGCCAGCTCACCAATAGGGGACTATGGCTACACCTTC
V: TRBV5-1; D: TRBD2; size: .; J: TRBJ2-1; CDR3: CASSTLTSGRDNEQFF; DNA: TGCGCCAGCAGCACTCTTACTAGCGGGAGAGATAATGAGCAGTTCTTC
V: TRBV2; D: .; size: .; J: TRBJ2-5; CDR3: CASSYSQGKQETQYF; DNA: TGTGCCAGCAGTTATTCCCAGGGGAAGCAAGAGACCCAGTACTTC
V: TRBV19; D: TRBD1; size: once; J: TRBJ1-6; CDR3: CASARGQGDSPLHF; DNA: TGTGCCAGTGCCCGGGGACAGGGGGATTCACCCCTCCACTTT
V: TRBV19; D: TRBD1; size: .; J: TRBJ2-7; CDR3: CASSIGTGDVYEQYF; DNA: TGTGCCAGTAGTATCGGGACAGGGGACGTCTACGAGCAGTACTTC